This T cell receptor beta chain was sequenced during a study of CD8 T cells in Susac syndrome. The CDR3 is made up of 14 amino acids. Trimming cost V 3 bases and J 1 base, with 9 bases left between them. The germline CDR1 and CDR2 sequences are KGHSH and LQKENI. The T cells that were sequenced for TCR beta were CD8+ and CD4+ cells from blood. Healthy donors were controls matched for age and sex. Through negative isolation, CD4+ and CD8+ T cells were obtained, while TEMRA cells were enriched using FACS. Random hexamers were used to reverse transcribe an amount of about 0.45 to 1 ug RNA. By means of immunoSEQ multiplex PCR, TCR beta CDR3 spanning 54 Vbeta and 13 Jbeta underwent amplification. TCRdb reanalysed the immunoSEQ multiplex PCR reads using MiXCR and keeps one entry per CDR3 protein. The table has roughly 150,000 distinct CDR3 sequences, 90% to 95% seen once.

Sequenced material: CD4+ T cells from PBMCs. The clonotype comes from a human donor in good health. The chain couples TRBV18 to TRBJ1-1; no firm D call. The chain's CDR3 is CASSPDAGNTEAFF. The CDR3 coding sequence is TGTGCCAGCTCACCCGACGCGGGGAACACTGAAGCTTTCTTT. Looking up the rest from reference TRBV18 and TRBJ1-1 gives the full variable domain: NAGVMQNPRHLVRRRGQEARLRCSPMKGHSHVYWYRQLPEEGLKFMVYLQKENIIDESGMPKERFSAEFPKEGPSILRIQQVVRGDSAAYFCASSPDAGNTEAFFGQGTRLTVV.